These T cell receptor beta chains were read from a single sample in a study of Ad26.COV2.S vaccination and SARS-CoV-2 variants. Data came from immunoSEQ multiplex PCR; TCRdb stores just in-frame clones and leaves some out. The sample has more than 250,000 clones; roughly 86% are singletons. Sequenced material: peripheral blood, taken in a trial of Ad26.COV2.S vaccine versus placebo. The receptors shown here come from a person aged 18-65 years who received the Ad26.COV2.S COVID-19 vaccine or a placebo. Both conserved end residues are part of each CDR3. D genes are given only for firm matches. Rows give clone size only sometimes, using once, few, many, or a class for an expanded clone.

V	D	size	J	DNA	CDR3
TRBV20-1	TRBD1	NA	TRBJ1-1	TGCAGTGCTAGTGAACCAGGGGGCGTAGGTGAAGCTTTCTTT	CSASEPGGVGEAFF
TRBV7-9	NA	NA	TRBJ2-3	TGTGCCAGCAGCTTAGCTTCGGGGCTAGATACGCAGTATTTT	CASSLASGLDTQYF
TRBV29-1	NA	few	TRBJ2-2	TGCAGCGCGGGACTGGGGGCTGCCGGGGAGCTGTTTTTT	CSAGLGAAGELFF
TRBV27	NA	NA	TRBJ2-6	TGTGCCAGCAGTTGGGTTTCTGGGGCCAACGTCCTGACTTTC	CASSWVSGANVLTF
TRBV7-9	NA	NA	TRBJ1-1	TGTGCCAGCAGCTTCCAGGGCACTGAAGCTTTCTTT	CASSFQGTEAFF
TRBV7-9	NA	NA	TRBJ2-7	TGTGCCAGCAGCTTAGAGCGGAGCTCCTACGAGCAGTACTTC	CASSLERSSYEQYF
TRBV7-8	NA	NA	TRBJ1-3	TGTGCCAGCAGCTTAAGTGGTAGCTCTGGAAACACCATATATTTT	CASSLSGSSGNTIYF
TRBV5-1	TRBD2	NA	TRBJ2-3	TGCGCCAGCAGCCTCGTCCCGGGACTAGCGGGAGGCGGTACGCAGTATTTT	CASSLVPGLAGGGTQYF
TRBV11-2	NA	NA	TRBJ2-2	TGTGCCAGCAGTCGGGGTAACACGGGGACCGGGGAGCTGTTTTTT	CASSRGNTGTGELFF
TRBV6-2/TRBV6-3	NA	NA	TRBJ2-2	TGTGCCAGCAGTCGCGCGACGGCCGGTCGTATAGAGCTGTTTTTT	CASSRATAGRIELFF
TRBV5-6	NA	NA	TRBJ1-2	TGTGCCAGCACCCTACCCCCCGGGCCTGGCTACACCTTC	CASTLPPGPGYTF
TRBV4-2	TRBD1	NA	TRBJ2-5	TGTGCCAGCAGCCAAAGTATGGGACAGGGGGCAGACGGAGAGACCCAGTACTTC	CASSQSMGQGADGETQYF
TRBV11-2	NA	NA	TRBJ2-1	TGTGCCAGCAGCCATGGGGGTCGGTGGCGGGATATATACAATGAGCAGTTCTTC	CASSHGGRWRDIYNEQFF
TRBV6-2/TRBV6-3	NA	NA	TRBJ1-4	TGTGCCAGCAGTCATCGCGTCTTAGGGGCTCGGGATGAAAAACTGTTTTTT	CASSHRVLGARDEKLFF
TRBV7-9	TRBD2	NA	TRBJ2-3	TGTGCCAGCAGCTTGGCTAGCGGGATTCCTAGGGATACGCAGTATTTT	CASSLASGIPRDTQYF
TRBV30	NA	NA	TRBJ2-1	TGTGCCTGGGGACGGTACAACAATGAGCAGTTCTTC	CAWGRYNNEQFF